This TCR beta chain derives from a study of blood T cell repertoires in COVID-19 (TCRdb year 2020). Context from the whole study: Samples covering the acute and convalescent phases of COVID-19 were provided by collaborators in the United States, Italy and Spain. The samples were drawn from the first 160 participants of the ongoing ImmuneRACE study and from over 950 subjects provided by 6 global collaborators. The dataset comprised deeply sampled blood TCRbeta repertoires from subjects exposed to, actively infected with, or recovered from COVID-19. Nearly every sample came with metadata listing a de-identified subject ID, COVID-19 status, age in years and sex. A freely available public database, intended as a resource for researchers studying the immune response to SARS-CoV-2, is where the repertoires were released. The material from the prospective study consisted of cDNA or gDNA derived from T cells, B-cell-depleted T cells, or PBMCs. Where available, HLA class I and class II types were obtained from metadata supplied by the sample provider rather than from assay-based typing.

From its cysteine to its phenylalanine, the CDR3 spans 15 amino acids. The read is trimmed to its CDR3 DNA, 45 bases read in frame from base 1. CDR1 SGHRS and CDR2 YFSETQ are derived from the germline V gene. V is shortened by 0 bases, J by 5 bases, and the region joining them spans 12 bases. The collaborating institutions used their own protocols to collect whole blood in K2EDTA tubes. For TCRbeta analysis, collaborators shipped samples in one of three forms: frozen whole blood, isolated PBMCs, or DNA extracted from either of those sample types. The study at large found these results: Clinical and demographic metadata were provided uncurated, with the amount varying by source and participant.

A note on this clone: Which antigen it targets is not known. Base qualities were left out, and no much larger clone turns up one base away.

TCRbeta CDR3 regions were amplified from genomic DNA by means of the immunoSEQ Assay, a bias-controlled multiplex PCR. On the study's bioinformatics: The number of nucleated cells in each sample was estimated by amplification of reference gene primers within the assay. To quantify the absolute abundance of each unique TCRbeta CDR3 rearrangement, sequence reads were collapsed and filtered. For each sample, productive Simpson clonality was calculated by taking the square root of Simpson's diversity index across productive rearrangements. TCRdb stores this immuneACCESS table with in-frame sequences only. Part of the clones is absent; in the studies checked, under half of the shortfall reflects unresolved V genes, and no reason is known for the rest. Clone size and the V and J calls come from that table; the DNA yielded D and trimming. The sample table contains around 94,000 clones; only one count was recorded for 84% of them. The ten top clones hold over 9.5% of the sample.

The receptor comes from a man aged 40-49 years with active or convalescent COVID-19. The chain links TRBV5-1 with TRBJ2-1; TRBD2 could be the D gene, as 5 bases match. Sequencing was carried out using peripheral blood. The sequenced DNA: TGCGCCAGCAGCTTGGGCCAGATCGGGGACAATGAGCAGTTCTTC. The translation is CASSLGQIGDNEQFF.